Listed below are T cell receptor beta chains from one sample, sequenced in a study of T cells in Graves' hyperthyroidism and ophthalmopathy. Via MiXCR, TCRdb re-called the multiplex PCR reads, giving one row per CDR3 protein. The sample has some 460,000 distinct CDR3 sequences, approximately 14% seen once. Material for sequencing was blood. Receptor source: a woman aged 18-29 years with Graves' hyperthyroidism. The CDR3 runs from the conserved cysteine through the conserved F or W. A D gene is named only where the DNA matches it firmly. The size entry is marked missing in some rows and otherwise reads once, few, many or a size class.

v_gene	d_gene	abundance	j_gene	CDR3aa	CDR3nt
TRBV25-1	-	-	TRBJ1-3	CASSDGPGEGNTIYF	TGTGCCAGCAGTGACGGGCCGGGGGAAGGAAACACCATATATTTT
TRBV12-3/TRBV12-4	-	many	TRBJ1-1	CASREGPENTEAFF	TGTGCCAGCAGGGAGGGTCCGGAGAACACTGAAGCTTTCTTT
TRBV5-6	TRBD2	-	TRBJ2-5	CASSWTSGGALQETQYF	TGTGCCAGCAGCTGGACTAGCGGGGGGGCGTTGCAAGAGACCCAGTACTTC
TRBV2	-	-	TRBJ1-1	CASIRSYNTEAFF	TGTGCCAGCATCCGGTCTTATAACACTGAAGCTTTCTTT
TRBV3-1	-	many	TRBJ2-1	CASSQTGDEQFF	TGTGCCAGCAGCCAAACGGGGGATGAGCAGTTCTTC
TRBV24-1	TRBD1	-	TRBJ1-5	CATSDRVNQLQHF	TGTGCCACCAGCGACAGGGTCAATCAGCTCCAGCATTTT
TRBV18	TRBD2	-	TRBJ2-7	CASSQPGGAIGEQYF	TGTGCCAGCTCACAGCCGGGGGGGGCTATTGGCGAGCAGTACTTC
TRBV5-1	TRBD1	-	TRBJ1-2	CASSSPGQVYGYTF	TGCGCCAGCAGCTCACCGGGACAGGTCTATGGCTACACCTTC
TRBV28	TRBD1	few	TRBJ1-4	CASIPAGGTGEKLFF	TGTGCCAGCATCCCCGCGGGCGGGACAGGCGAAAAACTGTTTTTT
TRBV12-3/TRBV12-4	-	many	TRBJ2-7	CASSRSGSEQYF	TGTGCCAGCAGTAGATCCGGTAGCGAGCAGTACTTC